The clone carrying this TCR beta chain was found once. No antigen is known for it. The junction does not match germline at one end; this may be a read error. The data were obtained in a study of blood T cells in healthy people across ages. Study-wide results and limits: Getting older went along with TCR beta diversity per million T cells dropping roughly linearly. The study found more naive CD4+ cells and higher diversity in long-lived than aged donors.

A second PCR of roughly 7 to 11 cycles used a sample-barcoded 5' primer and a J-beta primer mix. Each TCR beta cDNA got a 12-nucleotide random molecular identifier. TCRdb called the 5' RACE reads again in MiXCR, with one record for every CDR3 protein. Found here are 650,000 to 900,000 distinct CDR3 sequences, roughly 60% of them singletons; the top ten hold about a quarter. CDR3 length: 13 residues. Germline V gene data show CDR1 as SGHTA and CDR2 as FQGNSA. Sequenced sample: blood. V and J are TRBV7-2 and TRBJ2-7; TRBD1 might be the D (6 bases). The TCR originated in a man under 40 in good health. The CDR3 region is CVSSLDRLGQQYF. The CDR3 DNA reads TGTGTCAGCAGCTTAGACAGGTTAGGACAGCAGTACTTC. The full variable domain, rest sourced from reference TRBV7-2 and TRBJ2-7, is GAGVSQSPSNKVTEKGKDVELRCDPISGHTALYWYRQSLGQGLEFLIYFQGNSAPDKSGLPSDRFSAERTGGSVSTLTIQRTQQEDSAVYLCVSSLDRLGQQYFGPGTRLTVT.